Detailed here is one T cell receptor (beta chain). The target of this receptor is not known. No qualities accompany the bases; no much larger clone lies one base away. In the prospective study, participants were about 18 to 100 years old, resided in about two dozen geographic areas of the United States, and were enrolled through a virtual design. To assign participants to cohorts, the prospective study relied on clinical history that participants themselves reported in a screening survey and a study questionnaire. Recovered participants in ImmuneRACE Cohort 3 were defined by two consecutive negative NP/OP PCR tests, clearance by a healthcare professional, or resolution of symptoms. Mobile phlebotomists in the prospective study collected whole blood, serum and a nasopharyngeal or oropharyngeal swab from every participant. Prospective study participants could optionally give additional blood draws and questionnaires over an approximately two-month period. Before DNA extraction, blood samples from the prospective study were shipped at room temperature or frozen.

The CDR3 covers 14 residues, taking in both the cysteine and the phenylalanine. The kept DNA is CDR3 alone, 42 bases in frame from the first base. The V and J ends are trimmed by 0 bases and 3 bases, leaving 7 bases between them. Looking up the germline V gene (reference sequence) yields CDR1 SEHNR and CDR2 FQNEAQ. This entry is derived from a study of blood T cell repertoires in COVID-19 (dated by TCRdb to the early 2020s). Background for the entire study: Collaborator samples came from the United States, Italy and Spain and covered acute and convalescent phases of COVID-19. The dataset comprised deeply sampled blood TCRbeta repertoires from subjects exposed to, actively infected with, or recovered from COVID-19. The prospective study material was composed of cDNA or gDNA derived from T cells, B-cell-depleted T cells, or PBMCs. HLA class I and class II types, where available, came from metadata supplied by the sample provider rather than from assay-based typing. The repertoires were released in a freely available public database meant as a resource for research on the immune response to SARS-CoV-2. Samples came from the ongoing ImmuneRACE study (first 160 participants) plus 1,254 subjects from 6 global collaborators. Sample metadata almost always included a de-identified subject ID, COVID-19 status, age in years and sex.

General findings and caveats noted by the study authors: How much clinical and demographic metadata was included differed by source and by participant, and the metadata was provided uncurated.

TCRbeta CDR3 regions were amplified from genomic DNA by means of the immunoSEQ Assay, a bias-controlled multiplex PCR. In the source study's methods: The number of nucleated cells in each sample was estimated from the amplification of reference gene primers within the assay. Sequence reads were collapsed and filtered to measure the absolute abundance of every unique TCRbeta CDR3 rearrangement. For each sample, productive Simpson clonality was calculated by taking the square root of Simpson's diversity index across productive rearrangements. TCRdb re-hosts the immuneACCESS table, in-frame sequences only. Its copies lack some clones; in the studies checked, an unresolved V gene accounts for under half of them, and the cause for the rest is not known. V and J calls and clone size are those listed in that table; D and trimming were worked out from the DNA. This sample holds 490,000 or so clones; roughly nine tenths were observed only once. 8.3% of the sample rests with the top ten.

This chain is built from TRBV7-9 and TRBJ2-3; a weak D assignment points to TRBD1 (6 bases agree). The receptor was derived from a woman aged 60-75 years who had recovered from COVID-19. Input material: PBMCs or T cells enriched from blood (not recorded which). This receptor has the CDR3 CASSLAQGTDTQYF. In nucleotides, the sequence is TGTGCCAGCAGCTTAGCTCAGGGGACAGATACGCAGTATTTT.